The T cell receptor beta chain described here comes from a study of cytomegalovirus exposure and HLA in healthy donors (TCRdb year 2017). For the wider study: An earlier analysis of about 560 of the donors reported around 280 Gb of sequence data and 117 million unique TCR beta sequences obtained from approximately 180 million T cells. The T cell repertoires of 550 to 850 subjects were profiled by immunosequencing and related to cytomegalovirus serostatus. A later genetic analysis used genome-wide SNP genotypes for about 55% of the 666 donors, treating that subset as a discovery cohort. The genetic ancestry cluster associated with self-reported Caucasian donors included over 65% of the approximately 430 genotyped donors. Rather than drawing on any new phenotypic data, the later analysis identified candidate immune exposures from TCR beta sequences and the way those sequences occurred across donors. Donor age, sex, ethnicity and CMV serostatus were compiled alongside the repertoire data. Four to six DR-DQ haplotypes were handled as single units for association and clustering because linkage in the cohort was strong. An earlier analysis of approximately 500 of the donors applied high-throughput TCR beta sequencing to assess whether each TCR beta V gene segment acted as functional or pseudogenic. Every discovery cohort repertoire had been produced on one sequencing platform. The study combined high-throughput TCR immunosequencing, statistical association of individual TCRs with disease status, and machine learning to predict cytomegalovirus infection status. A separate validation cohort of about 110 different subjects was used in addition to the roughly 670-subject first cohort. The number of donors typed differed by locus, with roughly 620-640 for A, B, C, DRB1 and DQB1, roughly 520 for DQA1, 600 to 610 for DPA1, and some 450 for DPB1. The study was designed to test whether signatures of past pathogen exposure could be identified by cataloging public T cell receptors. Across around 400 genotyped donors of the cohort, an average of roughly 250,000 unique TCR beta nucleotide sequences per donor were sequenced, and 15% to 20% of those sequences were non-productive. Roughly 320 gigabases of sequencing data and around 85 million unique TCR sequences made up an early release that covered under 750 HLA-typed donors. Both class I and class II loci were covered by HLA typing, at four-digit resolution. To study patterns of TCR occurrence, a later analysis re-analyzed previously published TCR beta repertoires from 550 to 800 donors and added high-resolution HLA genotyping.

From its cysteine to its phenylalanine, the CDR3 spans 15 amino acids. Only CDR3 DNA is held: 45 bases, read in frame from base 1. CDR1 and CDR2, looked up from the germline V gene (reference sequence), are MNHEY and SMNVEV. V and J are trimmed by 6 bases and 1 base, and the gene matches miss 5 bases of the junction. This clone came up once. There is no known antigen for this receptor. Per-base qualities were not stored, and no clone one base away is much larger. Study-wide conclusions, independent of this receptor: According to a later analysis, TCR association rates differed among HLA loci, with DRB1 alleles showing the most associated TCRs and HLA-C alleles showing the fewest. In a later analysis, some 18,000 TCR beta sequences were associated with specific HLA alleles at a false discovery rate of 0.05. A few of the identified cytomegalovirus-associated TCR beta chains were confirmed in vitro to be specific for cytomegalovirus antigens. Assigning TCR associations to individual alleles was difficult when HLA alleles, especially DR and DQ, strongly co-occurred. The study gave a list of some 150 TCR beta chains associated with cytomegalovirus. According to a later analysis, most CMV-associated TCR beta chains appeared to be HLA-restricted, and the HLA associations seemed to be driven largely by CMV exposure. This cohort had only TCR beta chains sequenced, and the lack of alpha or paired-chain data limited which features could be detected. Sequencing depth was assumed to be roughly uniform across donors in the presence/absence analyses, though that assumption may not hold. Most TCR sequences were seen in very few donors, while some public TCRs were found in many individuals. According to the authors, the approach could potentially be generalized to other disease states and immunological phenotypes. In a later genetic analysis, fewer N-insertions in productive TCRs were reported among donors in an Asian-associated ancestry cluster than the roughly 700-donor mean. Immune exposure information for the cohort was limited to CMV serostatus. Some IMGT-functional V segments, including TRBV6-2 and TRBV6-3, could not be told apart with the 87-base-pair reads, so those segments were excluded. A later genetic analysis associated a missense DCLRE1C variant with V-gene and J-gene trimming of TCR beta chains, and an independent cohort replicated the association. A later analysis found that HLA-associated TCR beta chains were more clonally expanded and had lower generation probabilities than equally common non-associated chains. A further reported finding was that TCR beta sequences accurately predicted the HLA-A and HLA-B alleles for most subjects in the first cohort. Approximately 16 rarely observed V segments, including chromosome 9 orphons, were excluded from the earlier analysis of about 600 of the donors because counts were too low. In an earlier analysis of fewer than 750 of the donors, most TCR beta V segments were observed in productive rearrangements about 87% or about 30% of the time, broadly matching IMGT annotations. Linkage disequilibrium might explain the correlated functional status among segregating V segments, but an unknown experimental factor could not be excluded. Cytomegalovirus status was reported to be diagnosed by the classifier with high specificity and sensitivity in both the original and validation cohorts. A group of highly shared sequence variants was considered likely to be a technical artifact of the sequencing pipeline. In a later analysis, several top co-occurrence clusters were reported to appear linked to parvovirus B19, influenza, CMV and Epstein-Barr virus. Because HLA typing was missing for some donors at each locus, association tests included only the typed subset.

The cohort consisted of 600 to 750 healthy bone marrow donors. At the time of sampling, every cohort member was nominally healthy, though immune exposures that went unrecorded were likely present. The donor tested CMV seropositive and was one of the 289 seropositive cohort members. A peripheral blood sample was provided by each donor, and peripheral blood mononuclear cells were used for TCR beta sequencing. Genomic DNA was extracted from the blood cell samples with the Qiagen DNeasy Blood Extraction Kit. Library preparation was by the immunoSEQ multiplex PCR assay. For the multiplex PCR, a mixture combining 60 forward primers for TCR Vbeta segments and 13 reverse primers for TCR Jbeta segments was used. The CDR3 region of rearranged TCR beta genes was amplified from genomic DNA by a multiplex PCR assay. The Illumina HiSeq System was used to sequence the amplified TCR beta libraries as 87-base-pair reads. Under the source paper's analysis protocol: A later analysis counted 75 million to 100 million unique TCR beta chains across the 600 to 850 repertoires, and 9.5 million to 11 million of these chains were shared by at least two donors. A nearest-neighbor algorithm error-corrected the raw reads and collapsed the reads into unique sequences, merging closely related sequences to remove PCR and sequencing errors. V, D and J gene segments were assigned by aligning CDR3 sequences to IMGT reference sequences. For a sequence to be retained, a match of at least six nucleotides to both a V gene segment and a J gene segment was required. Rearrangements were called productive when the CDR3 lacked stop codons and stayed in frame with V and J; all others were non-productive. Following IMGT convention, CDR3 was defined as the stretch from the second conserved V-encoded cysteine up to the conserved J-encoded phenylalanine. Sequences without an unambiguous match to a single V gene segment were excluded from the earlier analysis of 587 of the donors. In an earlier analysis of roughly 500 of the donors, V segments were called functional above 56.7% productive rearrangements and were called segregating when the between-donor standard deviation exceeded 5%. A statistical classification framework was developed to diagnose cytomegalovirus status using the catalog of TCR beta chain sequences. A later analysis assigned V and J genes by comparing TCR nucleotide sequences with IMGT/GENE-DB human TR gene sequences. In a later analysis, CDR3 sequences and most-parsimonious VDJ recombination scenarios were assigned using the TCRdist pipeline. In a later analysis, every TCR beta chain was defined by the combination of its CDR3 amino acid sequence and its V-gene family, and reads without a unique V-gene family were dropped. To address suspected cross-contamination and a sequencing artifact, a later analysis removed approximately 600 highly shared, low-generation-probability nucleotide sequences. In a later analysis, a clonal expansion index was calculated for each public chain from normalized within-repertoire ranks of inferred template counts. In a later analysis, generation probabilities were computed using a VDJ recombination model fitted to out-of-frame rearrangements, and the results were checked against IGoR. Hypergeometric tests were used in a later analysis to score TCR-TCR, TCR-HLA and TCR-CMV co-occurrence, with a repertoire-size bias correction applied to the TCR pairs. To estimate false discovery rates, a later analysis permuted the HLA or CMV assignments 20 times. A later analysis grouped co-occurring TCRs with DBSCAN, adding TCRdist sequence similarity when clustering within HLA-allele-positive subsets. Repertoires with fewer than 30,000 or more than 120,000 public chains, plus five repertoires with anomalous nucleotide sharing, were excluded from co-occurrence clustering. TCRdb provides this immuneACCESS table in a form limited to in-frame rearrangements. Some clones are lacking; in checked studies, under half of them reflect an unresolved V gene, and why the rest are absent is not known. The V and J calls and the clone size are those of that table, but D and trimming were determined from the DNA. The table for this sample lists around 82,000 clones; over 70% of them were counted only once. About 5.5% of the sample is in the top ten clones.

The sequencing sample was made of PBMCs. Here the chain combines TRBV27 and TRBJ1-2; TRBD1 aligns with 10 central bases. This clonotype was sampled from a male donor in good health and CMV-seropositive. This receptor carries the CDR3 CASSRGQGGNYGYTF. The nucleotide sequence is TGTGCCAGCAGCCGAGGACAGGGGGGTAACTATGGCTACACCTTC.